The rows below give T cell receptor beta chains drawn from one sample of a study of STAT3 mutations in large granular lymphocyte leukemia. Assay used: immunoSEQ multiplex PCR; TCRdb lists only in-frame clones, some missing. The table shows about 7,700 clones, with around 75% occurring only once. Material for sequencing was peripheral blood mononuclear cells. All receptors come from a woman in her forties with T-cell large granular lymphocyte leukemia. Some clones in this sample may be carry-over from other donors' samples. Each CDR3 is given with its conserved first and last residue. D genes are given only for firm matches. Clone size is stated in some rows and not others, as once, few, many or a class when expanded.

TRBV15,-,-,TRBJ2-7,TGTGCCACCAGCAGAGATAAGGCGGGGACGGAGGAGCAGTACTTC,CATSRDKAGTEEQYF
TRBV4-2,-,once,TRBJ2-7,TGTGCCAGCAGCTTTCTTCAGGGCGAGCAGTACTTC,CASSFLQGEQYF
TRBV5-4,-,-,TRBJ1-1,TGTGCCAGCAGCTTGGATAAGATGACGGGGACTGAAGCTTTCTTT,CASSLDKMTGTEAFF
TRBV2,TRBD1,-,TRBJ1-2,TGTGCCAGCAGTGAAGCGCAGAGGGACAGGGTCTATGGCTACACCTTC,CASSEAQRDRVYGYTF
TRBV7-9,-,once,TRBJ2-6,TGTGCCAGCAGCTTAGGATTCTTTGGGGGGACTGGGGCCAACGTCCTGACTTTC,CASSLGFFGGTGANVLTF
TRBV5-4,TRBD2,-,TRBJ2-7,TGTGCCAGCAGCTTGGAGGGTAGCGGGAGACACTCCTACGAGCAGTACTTC,CASSLEGSGRHSYEQYF
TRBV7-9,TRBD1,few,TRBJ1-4,TGTGCCAGCAGCTTAGGGGACAGGGGGACTAATGAAAAACTGTTTTTT,CASSLGDRGTNEKLFF
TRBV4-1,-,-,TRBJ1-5,TGCGCCAGCAGCCAAGGATGGGGCAATCAGCCCCAGCATTTT,CASSQGWGNQPQHF
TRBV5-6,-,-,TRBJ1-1,TGTGCCAGCAGCCGGACCCTTGAAGCTTTCTTT,CASSRTLEAFF
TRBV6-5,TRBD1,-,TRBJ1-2,TGTGCCAGCAGTTACGGGACAGGTGGCTACACCTTC,CASSYGTGGYTF
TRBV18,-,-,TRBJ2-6,TGTGCCAGCTCACCACAAGGGGGTGGGGCCAACGTCCTGACTTTC,CASSPQGGGANVLTF
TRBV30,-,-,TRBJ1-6,TGTGCCTGGAGAGTGGGCCACGAATCACCCCTCCACTTT,CAWRVGHESPLHF
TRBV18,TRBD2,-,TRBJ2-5,TGTGCCAGCTCACCGGGACTAGCGGGAGAGACCCAGTACTTC,CASSPGLAGETQYF
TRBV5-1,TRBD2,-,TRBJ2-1,TGCGCCAGCAGTCATAGCGGGATGGATGAGCAGTTCTTC,CASSHSGMDEQFF
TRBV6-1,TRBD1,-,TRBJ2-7,TGTGCCAGCAGTGAAGCAGGGGACAGTTCCTACGAGCAGTACTTC,CASSEAGDSSYEQYF
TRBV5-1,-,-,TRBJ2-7,TGCGCCAGCAGCTTGCTGGGAGTCTACGAGCAGTACTTC,CASSLLGVYEQYF
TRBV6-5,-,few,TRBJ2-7,TGTGCCAGCAGGAGGACAGCGAGTTCCTACGAGCAGTACTTC,CASRRTASSYEQYF
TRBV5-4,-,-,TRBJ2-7,TGTGCCAGCAGCTCGACGCGCGAGCAGTACTTC,CASSSTREQYF
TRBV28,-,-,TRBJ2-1,TGTGCCAGCAGTTTCACCCACAGCGGGAATGAGCAGTTCTTC,CASSFTHSGNEQFF
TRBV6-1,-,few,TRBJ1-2,TGTGCCAGCAGAGTCTCCGGGAACTATGGCTACACCTTC,CASRVSGNYGYTF
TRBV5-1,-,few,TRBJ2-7,TGCGCCAGCAGCCTCCGATCGGAGCAGTACTTC,CASSLRSEQYF
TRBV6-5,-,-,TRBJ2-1,TGTGCCAGCATGGAGGGGGCGTTTTACAATGAGCAGTTCTTC,CASMEGAFYNEQFF
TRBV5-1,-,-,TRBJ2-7,TGCGCCAGCAGCTTGGGTGGAGAGAGGGAGCAGTACTTC,CASSLGGEREQYF
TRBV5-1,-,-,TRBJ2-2,TGCGCCAGCAGCCCCGTAGCTGTGGCCGGGGAGCTGTTTTTT,CASSPVAVAGELFF
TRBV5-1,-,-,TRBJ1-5,TGCGCCAGCAGCTTGGGCACGAATAACAATCAGCCCCAGCATTTT,CASSLGTNNNQPQHF
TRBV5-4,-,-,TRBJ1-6,TGTGCCAGCAGCTTGAGGTTTGACAGGAATTCACCCCTCCACTTT,CASSLRFDRNSPLHF
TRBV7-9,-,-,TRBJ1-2,TGTGCCAGCAGCCCCCGGGGAGGGTCGGACGGCTACACCTTC,CASSPRGGSDGYTF
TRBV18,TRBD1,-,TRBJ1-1,TGTGCCAGCTCACAATACCCGACAGGGCGATCTGAAGCTTTCTTT,CASSQYPTGRSEAFF
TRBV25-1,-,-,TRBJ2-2,TGTGCCAGCAGCGGGGGCCAGCCCACCGGGGAGCTGTTTTTT,CASSGGQPTGELFF
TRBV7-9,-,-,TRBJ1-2,TGTGCCAGCAGCTTACGGGGGCCTGGCTACACCTTC,CASSLRGPGYTF
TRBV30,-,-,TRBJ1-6,TGTGCCTGGCGGTACAATAATTCACCCCTCCACTTT,CAWRYNNSPLHF
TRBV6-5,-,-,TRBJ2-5,TGTGCCAGCACCCGGGTGGGCTCCCCCAGGGAGACCCAGTACTTC,CASTRVGSPRETQYF